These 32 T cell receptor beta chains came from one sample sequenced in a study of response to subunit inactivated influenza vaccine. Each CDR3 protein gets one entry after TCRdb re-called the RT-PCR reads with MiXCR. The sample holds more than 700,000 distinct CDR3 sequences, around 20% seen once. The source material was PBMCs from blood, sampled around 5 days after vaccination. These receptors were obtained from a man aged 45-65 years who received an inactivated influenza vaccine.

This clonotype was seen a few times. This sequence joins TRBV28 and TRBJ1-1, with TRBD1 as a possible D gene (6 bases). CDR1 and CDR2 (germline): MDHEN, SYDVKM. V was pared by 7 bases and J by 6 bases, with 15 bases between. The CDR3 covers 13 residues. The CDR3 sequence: CASNRGGGPEAFF. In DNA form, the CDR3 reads TGTGCCAGCAACCGCGGGGGGGGCCCTGAAGCTTTCTTT.

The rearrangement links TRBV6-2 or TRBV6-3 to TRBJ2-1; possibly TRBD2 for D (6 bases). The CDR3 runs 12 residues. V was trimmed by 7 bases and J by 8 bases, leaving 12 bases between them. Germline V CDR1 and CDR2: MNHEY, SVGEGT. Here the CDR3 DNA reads TGTGCCAGCAACCAGGGACTTTATGAGCAGTTCTTC. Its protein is CASNQGLYEQFF.

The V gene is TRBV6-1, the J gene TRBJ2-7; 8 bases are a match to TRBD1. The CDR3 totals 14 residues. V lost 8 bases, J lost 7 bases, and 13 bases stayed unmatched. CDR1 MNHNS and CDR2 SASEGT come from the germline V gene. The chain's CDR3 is CASGLGQASGEQYF. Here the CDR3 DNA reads TGTGCCAGCGGGCTGGGACAGGCGAGCGGGGAGCAGTACTTC.

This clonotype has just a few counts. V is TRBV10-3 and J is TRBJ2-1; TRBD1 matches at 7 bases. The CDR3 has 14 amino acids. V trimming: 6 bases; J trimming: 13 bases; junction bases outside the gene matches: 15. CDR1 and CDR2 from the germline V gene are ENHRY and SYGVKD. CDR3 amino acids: CAIRDSRDRVSQFF. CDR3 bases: TGTGCCATCAGGGATTCCCGCGACAGGGTATCACAGTTCTTC.

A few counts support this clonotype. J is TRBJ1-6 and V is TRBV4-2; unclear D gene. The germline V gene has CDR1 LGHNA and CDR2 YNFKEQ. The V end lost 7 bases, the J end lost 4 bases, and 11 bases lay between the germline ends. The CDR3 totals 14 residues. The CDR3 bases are TGTGCCAGCACCCCCGAGGGATATAATTCACCCCTCCACTTT. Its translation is CASTPEGYNSPLHF.

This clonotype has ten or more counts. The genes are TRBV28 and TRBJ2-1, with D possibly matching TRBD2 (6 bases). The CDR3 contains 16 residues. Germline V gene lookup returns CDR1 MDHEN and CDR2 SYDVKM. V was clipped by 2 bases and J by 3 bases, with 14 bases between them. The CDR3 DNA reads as TGTGCCAGCAGTTTAGGGCTAGCGAAGATCTACAATGAGCAGTTCTTC. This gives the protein CASSLGLAKIYNEQFF.

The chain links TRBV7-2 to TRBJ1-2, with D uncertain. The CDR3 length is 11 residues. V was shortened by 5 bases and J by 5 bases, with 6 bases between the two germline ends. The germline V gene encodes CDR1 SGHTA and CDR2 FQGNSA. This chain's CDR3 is CASSPAYGYTF. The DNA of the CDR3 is TGTGCCAGCAGCCCCGCGTATGGCTACACCTTC.

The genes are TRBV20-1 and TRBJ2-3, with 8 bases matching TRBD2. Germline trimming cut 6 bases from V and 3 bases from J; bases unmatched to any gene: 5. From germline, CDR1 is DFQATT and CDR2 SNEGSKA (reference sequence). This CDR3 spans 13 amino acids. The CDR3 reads CSAGSGITDTQYF. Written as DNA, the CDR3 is TGCAGTGCCGGTAGCGGGATAACAGATACGCAGTATTTT.

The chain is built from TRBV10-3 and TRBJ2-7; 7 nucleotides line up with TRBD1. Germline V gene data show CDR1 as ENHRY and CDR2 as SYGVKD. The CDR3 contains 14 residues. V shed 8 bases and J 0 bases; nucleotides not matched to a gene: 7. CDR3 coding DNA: TGTGCCATCCGGCAGGGGGTCACCTCCTACGAGCAGTACTTC. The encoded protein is CAIRQGVTSYEQYF.

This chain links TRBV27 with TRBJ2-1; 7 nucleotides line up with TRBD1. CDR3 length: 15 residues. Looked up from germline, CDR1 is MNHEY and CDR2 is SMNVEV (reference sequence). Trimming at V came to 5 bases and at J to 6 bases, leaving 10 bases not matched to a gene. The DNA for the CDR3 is TGTGCCAGCAGTCCCGCCGGGACAGTGAGCAATGAGCAGTTCTTC. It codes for CASSPAGTVSNEQFF.

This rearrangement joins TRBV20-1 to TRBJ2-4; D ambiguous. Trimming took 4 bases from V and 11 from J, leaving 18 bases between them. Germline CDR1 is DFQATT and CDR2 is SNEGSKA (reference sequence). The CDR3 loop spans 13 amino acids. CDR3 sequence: CSAIWEARRLQYF. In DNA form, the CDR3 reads TGCAGTGCTATATGGGAAGCCCGAAGACTTCAGTACTTC.

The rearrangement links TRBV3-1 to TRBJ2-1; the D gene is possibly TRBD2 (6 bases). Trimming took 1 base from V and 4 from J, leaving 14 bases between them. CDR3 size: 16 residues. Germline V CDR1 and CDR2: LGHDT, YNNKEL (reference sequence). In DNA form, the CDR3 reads TGTGCCAGCAGCCAAGCGACGTGGGGAGGATACAATGAGCAGTTCTTC. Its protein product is CASSQATWGGYNEQFF.

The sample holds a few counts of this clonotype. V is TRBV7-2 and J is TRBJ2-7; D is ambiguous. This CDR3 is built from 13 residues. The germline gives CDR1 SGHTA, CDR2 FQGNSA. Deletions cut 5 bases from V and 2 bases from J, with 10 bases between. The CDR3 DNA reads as TGTGCCAGCAGCACCCGGGCACCCTACGAGCAGTACTTC. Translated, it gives CASSTRAPYEQYF.

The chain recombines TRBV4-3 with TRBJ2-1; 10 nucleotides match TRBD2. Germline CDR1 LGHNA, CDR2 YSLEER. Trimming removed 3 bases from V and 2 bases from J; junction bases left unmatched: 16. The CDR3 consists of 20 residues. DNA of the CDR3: TGCGCCAGCAGCCAGGCGTTCACCGGGACTAGCGTTGGGGCCTACAATGAGCAGTTCTTC. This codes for CASSQAFTGTSVGAYNEQFF.

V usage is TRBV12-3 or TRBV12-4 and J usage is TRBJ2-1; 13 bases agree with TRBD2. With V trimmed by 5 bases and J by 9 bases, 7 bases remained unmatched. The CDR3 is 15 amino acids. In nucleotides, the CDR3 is TGTGCCAGCAGTACCGGGACTAGCGGGAAGGGTGAGCAGTTCTTC. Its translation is CASSTGTSGKGEQFF.

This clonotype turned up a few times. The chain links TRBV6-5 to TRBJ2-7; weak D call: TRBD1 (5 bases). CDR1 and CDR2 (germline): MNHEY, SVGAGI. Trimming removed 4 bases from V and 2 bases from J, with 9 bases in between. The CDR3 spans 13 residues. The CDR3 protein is CASSSGNPYEQYF. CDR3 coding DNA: TGTGCCAGCAGTTCAGGGAATCCCTACGAGCAGTACTTC.

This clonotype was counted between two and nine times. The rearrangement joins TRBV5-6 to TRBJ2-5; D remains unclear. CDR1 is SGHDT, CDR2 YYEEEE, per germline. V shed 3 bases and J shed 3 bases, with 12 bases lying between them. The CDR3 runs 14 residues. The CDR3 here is CASSSPFSKETQYF. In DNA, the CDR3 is TGTGCCAGCAGCTCCCCGTTTTCTAAAGAGACCCAGTACTTC.

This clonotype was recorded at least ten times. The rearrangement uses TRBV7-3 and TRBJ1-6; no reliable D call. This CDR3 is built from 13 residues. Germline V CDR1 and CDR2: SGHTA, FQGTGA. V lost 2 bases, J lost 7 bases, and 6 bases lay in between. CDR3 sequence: CASSLGSNSPLHF. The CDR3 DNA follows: TGTGCCAGCAGCTTAGGCAGCAATTCACCCCTCCACTTT.

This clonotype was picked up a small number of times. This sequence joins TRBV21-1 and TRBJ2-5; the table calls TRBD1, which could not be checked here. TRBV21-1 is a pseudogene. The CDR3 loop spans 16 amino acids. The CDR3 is CASSKVEPGQGKTQYF. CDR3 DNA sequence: TGTGCCAGCAGCAAAGTGGAACCGGGACAGGGGAAGACCCAGTACTTC.

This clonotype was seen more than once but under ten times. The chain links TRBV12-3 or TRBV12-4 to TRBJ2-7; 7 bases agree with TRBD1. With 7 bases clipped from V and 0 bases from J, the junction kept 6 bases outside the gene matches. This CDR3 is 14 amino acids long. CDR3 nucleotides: TGTGCCAGCACCCCTGGACAGGTCTCCTACGAGCAGTACTTC. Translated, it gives CASTPGQVSYEQYF.

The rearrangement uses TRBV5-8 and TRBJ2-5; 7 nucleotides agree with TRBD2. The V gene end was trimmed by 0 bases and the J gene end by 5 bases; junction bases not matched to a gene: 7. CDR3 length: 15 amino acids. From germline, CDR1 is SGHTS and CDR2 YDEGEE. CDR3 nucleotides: TGTGCCAGCAGCTTGGTCACTAGCGTCCTGGAGACCCAGTACTTC. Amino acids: CASSLVTSVLETQYF. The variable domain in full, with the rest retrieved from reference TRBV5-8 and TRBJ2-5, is EAGVTQSPTHLIKTRGQQATLRCSPISGHTSVYWYQQALGLGLQFLLWYDEGEERNRGNFPPRFSGRQFPNYSSELNVNALELEDSALYLCASSLVTSVLETQYFGPGTRLLVL.

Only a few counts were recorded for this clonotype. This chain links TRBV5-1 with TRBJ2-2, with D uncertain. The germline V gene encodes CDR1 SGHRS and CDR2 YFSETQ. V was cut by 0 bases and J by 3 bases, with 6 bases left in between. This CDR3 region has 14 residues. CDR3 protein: CASSLGRDTGELFF. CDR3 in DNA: TGCGCCAGCAGCTTGGGCAGAGACACCGGGGAGCTGTTTTTT.

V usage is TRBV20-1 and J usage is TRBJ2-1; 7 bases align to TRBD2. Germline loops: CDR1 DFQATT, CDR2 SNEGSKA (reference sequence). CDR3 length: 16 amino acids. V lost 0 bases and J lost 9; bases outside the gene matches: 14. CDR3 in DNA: TGCAGTGCTAGAGATTTTACTGGCGGGAGTGGGGTTGAGCAGTTCTTC. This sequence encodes CSARDFTGGSGVEQFF.

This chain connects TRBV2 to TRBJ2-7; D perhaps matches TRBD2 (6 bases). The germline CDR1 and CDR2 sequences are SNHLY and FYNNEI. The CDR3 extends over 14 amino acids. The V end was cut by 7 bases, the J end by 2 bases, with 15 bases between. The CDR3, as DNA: TGTGCCAGCAACCCACGGAGGGTTCCCTACGAGCAGTACTTC. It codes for CASNPRRVPYEQYF.

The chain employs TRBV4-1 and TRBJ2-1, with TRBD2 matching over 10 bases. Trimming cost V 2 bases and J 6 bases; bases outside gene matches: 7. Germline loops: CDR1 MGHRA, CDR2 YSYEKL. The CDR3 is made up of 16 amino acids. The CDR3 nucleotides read TGCGCCAGCAGCCAAACTAGCGGGGTTCCCCCCAATGAGCAGTTCTTC. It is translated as CASSQTSGVPPNEQFF.

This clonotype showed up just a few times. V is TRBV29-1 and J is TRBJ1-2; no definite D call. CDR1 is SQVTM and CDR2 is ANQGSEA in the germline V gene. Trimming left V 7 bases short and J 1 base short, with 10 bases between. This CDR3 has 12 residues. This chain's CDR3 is CSAATHNYGYTF. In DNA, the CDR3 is TGCAGCGCCGCCACCCATAACTATGGCTACACCTTC.

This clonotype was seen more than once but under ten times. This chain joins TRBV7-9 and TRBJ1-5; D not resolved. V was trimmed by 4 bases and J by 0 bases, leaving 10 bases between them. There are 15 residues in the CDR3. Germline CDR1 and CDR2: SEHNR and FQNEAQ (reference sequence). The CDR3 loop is CASSSRGSSNQPQHF. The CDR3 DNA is TGTGCCAGCAGCTCCCGTGGCAGTAGCAATCAGCCCCAGCATTTT.

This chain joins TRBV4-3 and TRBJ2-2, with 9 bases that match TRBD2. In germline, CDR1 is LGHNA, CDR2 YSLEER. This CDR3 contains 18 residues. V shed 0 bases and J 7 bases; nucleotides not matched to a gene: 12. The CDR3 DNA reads TGCGCCAGCAGCCAAGATATCGCGGGGGGGCCTATGGACGGGGAGCTGTTTTTT. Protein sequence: CASSQDIAGGPMDGELFF.

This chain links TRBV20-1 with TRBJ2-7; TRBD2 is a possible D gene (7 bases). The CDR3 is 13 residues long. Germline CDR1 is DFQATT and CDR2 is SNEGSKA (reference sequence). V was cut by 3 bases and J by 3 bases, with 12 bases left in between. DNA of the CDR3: TGCAGTGCTAGGGGGGCGGGAGACTACGAGCAGTACTTC. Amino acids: CSARGAGDYEQYF.

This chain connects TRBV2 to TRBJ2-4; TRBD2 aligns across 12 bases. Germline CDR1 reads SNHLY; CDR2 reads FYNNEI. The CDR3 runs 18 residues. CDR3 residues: CTLSTSGGTFLAKNIQYF. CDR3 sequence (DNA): TGTACCCTCAGCACTAGCGGGGGGACCTTCCTAGCCAAAAACATTCAGTACTTC. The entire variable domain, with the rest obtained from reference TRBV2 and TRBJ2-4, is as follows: EPEVTQTPSHQVTQMGQEVILRCVPISNHLYFYWYRQILGQKVEFLVSFYNNEISEKSEIFDDQFSVERPDGSNFTLKIRSTKLEDSAMYFCTLSTSGGTFLAKNIQYFGAGTRLSVL.

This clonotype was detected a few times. The CDR3 sequence: CASSLKETTYNEQFF. CDR3 DNA: TGTGCCAGCAGCTTAAAGGAAACGACCTACAATGAGCAGTTCTTC. The genes are TRBV7-9 and TRBJ2-1; unclear D gene. This CDR3 has 15 residues. Deletions cut 2 bases from V and 2 bases from J, with 10 bases between. CDR1 SEHNR and CDR2 FQNEAQ come from the germline V gene (reference sequence). The full variable domain, completed using reference TRBV7-9 and TRBJ2-1, is DTGVSQNPRHKITKRGQNVTFRCDPISEHNRLYWYRQTLGQGPEFLTYFQNEAQLEKSRLLSDRFSAERPKGSFSTLEIQRTEQGDSAMYLCASSLKETTYNEQFFGPGTRLTVL.

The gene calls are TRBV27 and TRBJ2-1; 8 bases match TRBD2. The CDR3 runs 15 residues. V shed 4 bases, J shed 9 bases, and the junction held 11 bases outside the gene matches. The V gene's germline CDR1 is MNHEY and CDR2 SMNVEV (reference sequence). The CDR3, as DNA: TGTGCCAGCAGTTACCGACTAGCGTACCCTCGTGAGCAGTTCTTC. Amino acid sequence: CASSYRLAYPREQFF.